This is a list of T cell receptor beta chains from one sample in a study of blood T cell repertoires in COVID-19. TCRdb's copy holds only in-frame clones and misses some; the assay was immunoSEQ multiplex PCR. The table lists roughly 30,000 clones, 88% of them singletons. The sample comprised peripheral blood. These receptors were taken from a man aged 60-69 years with COVID-19, enrolled during active disease. Both conserved end residues are part of each CDR3. Fields, in order: J gene, clone size, D gene, V gene, CDR3 length, CDR3 protein, CDR3 DNA. A D gene is named only where the DNA matches it firmly. Expanded clones get a size class; other rows say once, few or many, or leave the size out.

j_call: TRBJ2-7; clone_size: -; d_call: TRBD2; v_call: TRBV7-9; cdr3_length: 17; cdr3_aa: CASSLGGLAGVFYEQYF; cdr3_nt: TGTGCCAGCAGCTTAGGTGGGCTAGCGGGAGTTTTCTACGAGCAGTACTTC
j_call: TRBJ1-2; clone_size: -; d_call: TRBD1; v_call: TRBV5-1; cdr3_length: 15; cdr3_aa: CASSPDRERIYGYTF; cdr3_nt: TGCGCCAGCAGCCCGGACAGGGAACGAATCTATGGCTACACCTTC
j_call: TRBJ1-6; clone_size: -; d_call: -; v_call: TRBV2; cdr3_length: 14; cdr3_aa: CASSVSGVNSPLHF; cdr3_nt: TGTGCCAGCAGTGTTTCCGGTGTTAATTCACCCCTCCACTTT
j_call: TRBJ2-1; clone_size: -; d_call: -; v_call: TRBV18; cdr3_length: 15; cdr3_aa: CASSQERSSYNEQFF; cdr3_nt: TGTGCCAGCTCACAAGAGCGGAGCTCCTACAATGAGCAGTTCTTC
j_call: TRBJ2-7; clone_size: -; d_call: -; v_call: TRBV6-5; cdr3_length: 14; cdr3_aa: CASSPPGGTYEQYF; cdr3_nt: TGTGCCAGCAGTCCTCCCGGCGGGACCTACGAGCAGTACTTC
j_call: TRBJ2-7; clone_size: -; d_call: -; v_call: TRBV27; cdr3_length: 15; cdr3_aa: CASSLSIEARGEQYF; cdr3_nt: TGTGCCAGCAGTTTATCGATTGAGGCTCGGGGCGAGCAGTACTTC
j_call: TRBJ2-3; clone_size: -; d_call: -; v_call: TRBV27; cdr3_length: 14; cdr3_aa: CASSFGTLTDTQYF; cdr3_nt: TGTGCCAGCAGTTTCGGGACTCTCACAGATACGCAGTATTTT
j_call: TRBJ2-1; clone_size: few; d_call: -; v_call: TRBV18; cdr3_length: 12; cdr3_aa: CASSGIRGEQFF; cdr3_nt: TGTGCCAGCTCAGGAATTAGGGGTGAGCAGTTCTTC
j_call: TRBJ1-3; clone_size: -; d_call: -; v_call: TRBV9; cdr3_length: 14; cdr3_aa: CASSVGSGVDTIYF; cdr3_nt: TGTGCCAGCAGCGTAGGCAGTGGTGTGGACACCATATATTTT
j_call: TRBJ2-1; clone_size: -; d_call: TRBD1; v_call: TRBV6-2/TRBV6-3; cdr3_length: 16; cdr3_aa: CASSYQTDRGGNEQFF; cdr3_nt: TGTGCCAGCAGTTACCAAACCGACAGGGGGGGCAATGAGCAGTTCTTC
j_call: TRBJ1-5; clone_size: -; d_call: -; v_call: TRBV5-1; cdr3_length: 14; cdr3_aa: CASSLDSGNQPQHF; cdr3_nt: TGCGCCAGCAGCTTGGACAGTGGCAATCAGCCCCAGCATTTT
j_call: TRBJ2-4; clone_size: -; d_call: -; v_call: TRBV28; cdr3_length: 15; cdr3_aa: CASSEMELAKNIQYF; cdr3_nt: TGTGCCAGCAGTGAGATGGAGCTAGCCAAAAACATTCAGTACTTC
j_call: TRBJ2-3; clone_size: -; d_call: TRBD2; v_call: TRBV10-3; cdr3_length: 16; cdr3_aa: CAISESLAGGRDTQYF; cdr3_nt: TGTGCCATCAGTGAGTCCCTAGCGGGAGGTCGAGATACGCAGTATTTT
j_call: TRBJ2-2; clone_size: -; d_call: -; v_call: TRBV24-1; cdr3_length: 15; cdr3_aa: CATTEGHANTGELFF; cdr3_nt: TGTGCCACCACCGAGGGACACGCGAACACCGGGGAGCTGTTTTTT
j_call: TRBJ1-1; clone_size: -; d_call: -; v_call: TRBV6-1; cdr3_length: 15; cdr3_aa: CASSEGGWGPTEAFF; cdr3_nt: TGTGCCAGCAGCGAAGGTGGTTGGGGGCCCACTGAAGCTTTCTTT
j_call: TRBJ1-1; clone_size: -; d_call: TRBD1; v_call: TRBV7-8; cdr3_length: 15; cdr3_aa: CASAIRVGGDTEAFF; cdr3_nt: TGTGCCAGCGCGATAAGGGTAGGGGGCGATACTGAAGCTTTCTTT
j_call: TRBJ2-3; clone_size: -; d_call: TRBD2; v_call: TRBV5-8; cdr3_length: 16; cdr3_aa: CASSPGLAGVADTQYF; cdr3_nt: TGTGCCAGCAGCCCAGGACTAGCGGGAGTTGCAGATACGCAGTATTTT
j_call: TRBJ2-1; clone_size: -; d_call: TRBD2; v_call: TRBV5-6; cdr3_length: 13; cdr3_aa: CASSFLADNEQFF; cdr3_nt: TGTGCCAGCAGCTTCCTAGCGGATAATGAGCAGTTCTTC
j_call: TRBJ1-2; clone_size: -; d_call: -; v_call: TRBV19; cdr3_length: 14; cdr3_aa: CASSGATSNYGYTF; cdr3_nt: TGTGCCAGTAGTGGGGCCACTTCTAACTATGGCTACACCTTC
j_call: TRBJ2-1; clone_size: -; d_call: TRBD2; v_call: TRBV5-1; cdr3_length: 16; cdr3_aa: CASSTGLAGDMDEQFF; cdr3_nt: TGCGCCAGCAGCACCGGACTAGCGGGAGATATGGATGAGCAGTTCTTC
j_call: TRBJ2-1; clone_size: -; d_call: -; v_call: TRBV14; cdr3_length: 16; cdr3_aa: CASSLAQGTAVGEQFF; cdr3_nt: TGTGCCAGCAGCCTAGCACAAGGGACTGCCGTGGGTGAGCAGTTCTTC
j_call: TRBJ2-1; clone_size: -; d_call: TRBD2; v_call: TRBV19; cdr3_length: 16; cdr3_aa: CASSILAGSSYNEQFF; cdr3_nt: TGTGCCAGTAGTATACTAGCGGGAAGCTCCTACAATGAGCAGTTCTTC
j_call: TRBJ2-7; clone_size: -; d_call: -; v_call: TRBV5-1; cdr3_length: 16; cdr3_aa: CASSSTPAGSGYEQYF; cdr3_nt: TGCGCCAGCAGCTCGACCCCCGCAGGGTCGGGTTACGAGCAGTACTTC
j_call: TRBJ1-6; clone_size: -; d_call: TRBD1; v_call: TRBV28; cdr3_length: 15; cdr3_aa: CASRTEGASHSPLHF; cdr3_nt: TGTGCCAGCAGGACAGAGGGGGCGTCGCATTCACCCCTCCACTTT
j_call: TRBJ2-7; clone_size: -; d_call: -; v_call: TRBV6-2/TRBV6-3; cdr3_length: 14; cdr3_aa: CASSYSLFDYEQYF; cdr3_nt: TGTGCCAGCAGTTACAGCCTATTCGATTACGAGCAGTACTTC
j_call: TRBJ1-2; clone_size: once; d_call: -; v_call: TRBV5-6; cdr3_length: 13; cdr3_aa: CASSFPDSYGYTF; cdr3_nt: TGTGCCAGCAGCTTCCCGGACAGCTATGGCTACACCTTC
j_call: TRBJ1-1; clone_size: -; d_call: TRBD1; v_call: TRBV28; cdr3_length: 12; cdr3_aa: CATRGPNTEAFF; cdr3_nt: TGTGCCACAAGGGGGCCGAACACTGAAGCTTTCTTT
j_call: TRBJ1-4; clone_size: -; d_call: TRBD1; v_call: TRBV9; cdr3_length: 20; cdr3_aa: CASSERSPPTGVVTNEKLFF; cdr3_nt: TGTGCCAGCAGCGAGAGATCTCCCCCCACAGGGGTTGTGACTAATGAAAAACTGTTTTTT
j_call: TRBJ2-3; clone_size: -; d_call: -; v_call: TRBV16; cdr3_length: 14; cdr3_aa: CASSPTTTGDTQYF; cdr3_nt: TGTGCCAGCAGCCCAACAACGACGGGGGATACGCAGTATTTT
j_call: TRBJ2-1; clone_size: once; d_call: TRBD1; v_call: TRBV24-1; cdr3_length: 16; cdr3_aa: CATSDQGQHTYNEQFF; cdr3_nt: TGTGCCACCAGTGATCAGGGACAGCATACCTACAATGAGCAGTTCTTC
j_call: TRBJ1-5; clone_size: -; d_call: -; v_call: TRBV2; cdr3_length: 15; cdr3_aa: CASSETRGANQPQHF; cdr3_nt: TGTGCCAGCAGTGAAACACGGGGGGCAAATCAGCCCCAGCATTTT
j_call: TRBJ2-3; clone_size: -; d_call: -; v_call: TRBV11-2; cdr3_length: 14; cdr3_aa: CASSLGGDTDTQYF; cdr3_nt: TGTGCCAGCAGCTTAGGGGGGGACACAGATACGCAGTATTTT
j_call: TRBJ2-5; clone_size: -; d_call: -; v_call: TRBV30; cdr3_length: 14; cdr3_aa: CAWSVPGHKAAQYF; cdr3_nt: TGTGCCTGGAGTGTACCGGGACACAAGGCGGCCCAGTACTTC
j_call: TRBJ2-3; clone_size: -; d_call: -; v_call: TRBV7-8; cdr3_length: 13; cdr3_aa: CASSLDSQGTQYF; cdr3_nt: TGTGCCAGCAGCTTAGACAGCCAGGGTACGCAGTATTTT
j_call: TRBJ2-7; clone_size: -; d_call: TRBD2; v_call: TRBV7-8; cdr3_length: 14; cdr3_aa: CASRHERDPHEQYF; cdr3_nt: TGTGCCAGCCGTCATGAGCGGGATCCCCACGAGCAGTACTTC
j_call: TRBJ2-7; clone_size: -; d_call: -; v_call: TRBV3-1/TRBV3-2; cdr3_length: 13; cdr3_aa: CASTAGPSYEQYF; cdr3_nt: TGTGCCAGCACGGCGGGGCCCTCCTACGAGCAGTACTTC
j_call: TRBJ1-2; clone_size: -; d_call: -; v_call: TRBV28; cdr3_length: 13; cdr3_aa: CASSAQGIGGYTF; cdr3_nt: TGTGCCAGCAGTGCCCAGGGTATTGGTGGCTACACCTTC
j_call: TRBJ2-1; clone_size: -; d_call: TRBD2; v_call: TRBV6-6; cdr3_length: 17; cdr3_aa: CASSPKAGTSGDNEQFF; cdr3_nt: TGTGCCAGCAGTCCGAAGGCCGGGACTAGCGGGGACAATGAGCAGTTCTTC
j_call: TRBJ2-5; clone_size: -; d_call: TRBD2; v_call: TRBV24-1; cdr3_length: 15; cdr3_aa: CATSDNGRASETQYF; cdr3_nt: TGTGCCACCAGTGACAACGGGAGGGCCTCAGAGACCCAGTACTTC
j_call: TRBJ2-3; clone_size: -; d_call: -; v_call: TRBV11-2; cdr3_length: 13; cdr3_aa: CASSRGAQNTQYF; cdr3_nt: TGTGCCAGCAGCCGAGGTGCTCAGAATACGCAGTATTTT
j_call: TRBJ1-3; clone_size: -; d_call: -; v_call: TRBV7-2; cdr3_length: 11; cdr3_aa: CASSFTGTIYF; cdr3_nt: TGTGCCAGCAGCTTCACAGGCACCATATATTTT
j_call: TRBJ2-1; clone_size: -; d_call: TRBD2; v_call: TRBV19; cdr3_length: 13; cdr3_aa: CASAGEGTNEQFF; cdr3_nt: TGTGCCTCCGCGGGGGAGGGGACCAATGAGCAGTTCTTC